This entry describes one T cell receptor beta chain. The data are from a study of blood T cell repertoires in COVID-19. On the study more broadly: Donors in the United States, Italy and Spain gave samples during acute or convalescent COVID-19. Sources were T cells, B-cell-depleted T cells, or PBMCs; the material itself was cDNA or gDNA.

The V segment lost 5 bases and the J segment 5 bases; nucleotides outside the gene matches: 12. The CDR3 contains 16 residues. Germline CDR1 is LNHDA and CDR2 is SQIVND (reference sequence). In the authors' methods: Amplification with reference gene primers provided the estimates of nucleated cell counts. Using immunoSEQ multiplex PCR, the repertoire was profiled, and TCRdb retains in-frame clones only, with some absent. D and trimming were read from the DNA, whereas the V and J calls and clone size are those reported in that table. The table lists roughly 150,000 clones, roughly 89% of them singletons.

The sequencing input was peripheral blood. The receptor was derived from a man in his sixties with active or convalescent COVID-19. The chain is built from TRBV19 and TRBJ1-5; TRBD1 agrees at 7 bases. The CDR3: CASSLEGDSQYQPQHF. The CDR3, as DNA: TGTGCCAGTAGTCTCGAGGGGGACAGCCAATATCAGCCCCAGCATTTT.